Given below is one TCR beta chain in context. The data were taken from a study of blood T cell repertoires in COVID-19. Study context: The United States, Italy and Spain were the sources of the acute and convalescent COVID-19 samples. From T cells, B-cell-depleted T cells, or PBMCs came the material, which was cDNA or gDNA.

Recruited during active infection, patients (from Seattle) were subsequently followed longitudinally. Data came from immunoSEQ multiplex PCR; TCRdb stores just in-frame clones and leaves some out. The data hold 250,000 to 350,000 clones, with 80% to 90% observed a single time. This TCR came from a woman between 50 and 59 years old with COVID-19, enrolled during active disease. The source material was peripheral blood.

CDR3 protein: CASSYSNQPQHF. CDR3 sequence (DNA): TGTGCCAGTAGTTATAGCAATCAGCCCCAGCATTTT. The chain couples TRBV19 to TRBJ1-5; D uncertain. This CDR3 comprises 12 residues. Germline V gene lookup returns CDR1 LNHDA and CDR2 SQIVND (reference sequence). Trimming removed 5 bases from V and 0 bases from J, with 2 bases in between.